This T cell receptor (beta chain) was profiled in a study of blood T cell repertoires in COVID-19. Across the study: Collection of acute and convalescent COVID-19 samples took place in the United States, Italy and Spain. In each case, the material was cDNA or gDNA derived from T cells, B-cell-depleted T cells, or PBMCs.

In the authors' workflow: The authors estimated nucleated cell counts from reference gene primer amplification. Method: immunoSEQ multiplex PCR; TCRdb's copy keeps in-frame clones and lacks some. That table supplies the V and J calls and clone size; D and trimming were determined from the DNA. Among 150,000 to 200,000 clones, 75% to 80% were seen once, and the ten largest hold about 28%. V lost 3 bases, J lost 3 bases, and 11 bases lay in between. Per the germline V gene, CDR1 is SGHTA and CDR2 is FQGNSA. The CDR3 sequence is 15 residues long. This clonotype originated in a woman between 65 and 79 years old with acute or convalescent COVID-19. This sequence joins TRBV7-2 and TRBJ2-2; possible D gene TRBD2, 6 bases. The sequencing input was peripheral blood. The CDR3 reads CASSFGGVDTGELFF. The CDR3 nucleotides read TGTGCCAGCAGCTTCGGGGGAGTTGACACCGGGGAGCTGTTTTTT.